This passage covers 16 T cell receptor beta chains from one sample sequenced in a study of PD-1 blockade in mismatch repair-deficient tumors. The protocol was immunoSEQ multiplex PCR, while the TCRdb copy is restricted to in-frame clones and leaves out a portion. The data show over 60,000 clones, around 88% seen once. This material consisted of peripheral blood, taken 52 weeks after starting pembrolizumab. The receptors here all came from an adult with mismatch repair-deficient cancer.

The gene calls are TRBV7-6 and TRBJ1-1; possibly TRBD1 for D (5 bases). This CDR3 is built from 12 residues. Germline-derived CDR1 and CDR2 are SGHVS and FNYEAQ. V shed 5 bases and J shed 8 bases, with 12 bases lying between them. The CDR3 protein is CASSPDSYEAFF. CDR3 nucleotide sequence: TGTGCCAGCAGCCCCGACAGTTACGAAGCTTTCTTT.

A word on this clone: The germline gene is not matched at one end of the junction; a read error may be the cause. Additional DNA sequences in this sample encode the identical CDR3. The chain links TRBV13 to TRBJ1-2; 7 nucleotides align to TRBD1. Germline V gene lookup returns CDR1 PRHDT and CDR2 FYEKMQ (reference sequence). The CDR3 runs 13 residues. CDR3 coding DNA: TGCGCCAGCAGCGAAGGGGGCGTCTATGGCTACACCTTC. This sequence encodes CASSEGGVYGYTF.

The chain combines TRBV2 with TRBJ2-1, with D uncertain. CDR1 SNHLY and CDR2 FYNNEI come from the germline V gene. Deletions cut 6 bases from V and 4 bases from J, with 7 bases between. This CDR3 is 12 amino acids long. The CDR3 bases are TGTGCCAGCAGAACCCTTTACAATGAGCAGTTCTTC. Translated: CASRTLYNEQFF.

The chain recombines TRBV21-1 with TRBJ2-5; the table's D call TRBD2 went unverified against the DNA. TRBV21-1 is classified as a pseudogene. The length of the CDR3 is 17 residues. The CDR3 is CASRGTSGRPIVETQYF. The CDR3 coding sequence is TGTGCCAGCCGCGGGACTAGCGGGAGACCCATTGTCGAGACCCAGTACTTC.

The chain employs TRBV9 and TRBJ2-1, with D possibly being TRBD1 or TRBD2 (5 bases each). The CDR3 runs to 16 residues. V lost 4 bases and J 7 bases, leaving 21 bases between the germline ends. CDR1 is SGDLS and CDR2 is YYNGEE in the germline V gene. The CDR3 protein is CASSSPSRARQNEQFF. The CDR3 DNA reads as TGTGCCAGCAGCTCCCCTAGCCGGGCCAGACAGAATGAGCAGTTCTTC.

The chain couples TRBV7-6 to TRBJ2-1, with 7 bases identical to TRBD2. Germline V gene sequence: CDR1 SGHVS, CDR2 FNYEAQ. J gave up 10 bases and V 0 bases, and 12 bases lay outside the gene matches. This CDR3 comprises 16 residues. The CDR3, as DNA: TGTGCCAGCAGCTTAGCGGCTAGCGGTCCCACGTCGGAGCAGTTCTTC. It translates to CASSLAASGPTSEQFF. The complete variable domain, with remaining parts taken from reference TRBV7-6 and TRBJ2-1, reads GAGVSQSPRYKVTKRGQDVALRCDPISGHVSLYWYRQALGQGPEFLTYFNYEAQQDKSGLPNDRFSAERPEGSISTLTIQRTEQRDSAMYRCASSLAASGPTSEQFFGPGTRLTVL.

The chain recombines TRBV11-2 with TRBJ2-5; D is perhaps TRBD1 (5 bases). Trimming removed 3 bases from V and 1 base from J, with 12 bases in between. Germline V lookup: CDR1 SGHAT, CDR2 FQNNGV. This CDR3 has 15 residues. CDR3 sequence reads: CASSFRGRSQETQYF. The DNA of the CDR3 is TGTGCCAGCAGCTTTAGGGGCAGGAGCCAAGAGACCCAGTACTTC. The full variable domain, in which reference TRBV11-2 and TRBJ2-5 provide the parts outside the CDR3, is EAGVAQSPRYKIIEKRQSVAFWCNPISGHATLYWYQQILGQGPKLLIQFQNNGVVDDSQLPKDRFSAERLKGVDSTLKIQPAKLEDSAVYLCASSFRGRSQETQYFGPGTRLLVL.

This chain uses TRBV30 with TRBJ1-1; TRBD1 aligns across 10 bases. CDR1 and CDR2 from the germline V gene are GTSNPN and SVGIG (reference sequence). The CDR3 is made up of 15 amino acids. Trimming took 2 bases from V and 5 from J; bases not matched to a gene: 8. Written as DNA, the CDR3 is TGTGCCTGGAGTCTCAGGACAGGGGGGAAGACTGAAGCTTTCTTT. This gives the protein CAWSLRTGGKTEAFF.

This clone appeared a few times. The rearrangement joins TRBV5-6 to TRBJ2-7; possibly TRBD1 for D (6 bases). Germline CDR1 SGHDT, CDR2 YYEEEE. The CDR3 contains 13 residues. V lost 2 bases, J lost 6 bases, and 12 bases lay in between. The DNA for the CDR3 is TGTGCCAGCAGCTTCCCGGACAGCCCCGAGCAGTACTTC. It translates to CASSFPDSPEQYF.

This chain links TRBV28 with TRBJ2-7; 10 bases agree with TRBD2. The germline gives CDR1 MDHEN, CDR2 SYDVKM. This CDR3 has 14 residues. Trimming took 6 bases from V and 10 from J; bases not matched to a gene: 12. The CDR3 reads CASSILAGAPGQYF. CDR3 DNA sequence: TGTGCCAGCAGCATCCTAGCGGGAGCTCCCGGACAGTACTTC.

The V gene is TRBV28, the J gene TRBJ2-1, with 10 bases identical to TRBD2. This CDR3 has 15 residues. The ends lost 2 bases at V and 4 bases at J; junction bases unmatched: 2. Germline V CDR1 and CDR2: MDHEN, SYDVKM. The CDR3 loop reads CASSLVAGGYNEQFF. As DNA, the CDR3 is TGTGCCAGCAGTTTAGTAGCGGGAGGATACAATGAGCAGTTCTTC.

V usage is TRBV2 and J usage is TRBJ1-4, with D tentatively TRBD1 (5 bases). This CDR3 is built from 13 residues. Germline values: CDR1 SNHLY, CDR2 FYNNEI. Trimming pared 7 bases from V and 4 bases from J, leaving 10 bases between. The CDR3 DNA is TGTGCCAGCAACCGGGACGGTAATGAAAAACTGTTTTTT. Encoded protein: CASNRDGNEKLFF.

The V call is TRBV30, the J call TRBJ1-5; D perhaps matches TRBD1 (5 bases). V lost 1 base and J lost 1, with 11 bases in between. CDR1 is GTSNPN, CDR2 SVGIG, per germline (reference sequence). This CDR3 region has 15 residues. CDR3 region: CAWSGQPGSNQPQHF. In DNA, the CDR3 is TGTGCCTGGAGTGGACAGCCGGGGAGCAATCAGCCCCAGCATTTT.

The chain carries TRBV2 and TRBJ2-7, with TRBD2 identical over 9 bases. The V gene end was trimmed by 3 bases and the J gene end by 2 bases; junction bases not matched to a gene: 8. The germline V gene has CDR1 SNHLY and CDR2 FYNNEI. This CDR3 region has 16 residues. In DNA, the CDR3 is TGTGCCAGCAGTGAGGGCGGGAGGGACCCGACCTACGAGCAGTACTTC. This translates into CASSEGGRDPTYEQYF.

V is TRBV7-3 and J is TRBJ2-3; TRBD2 might be the D (6 bases). V lost 2 bases and J 1 base, leaving 10 bases between the germline ends. CDR1 and CDR2 (germline): SGHTA, FQGTGA. CDR3 length: 15 residues. The CDR3 DNA is TGTGCCAGCAGCTTAGGAGTAGCGGGCACAGATACGCAGTATTTT. Translation gives CASSLGVAGTDTQYF.

The V and J genes are TRBV7-6 and TRBJ2-1; no definite D call. The V end lost 0 bases, the J end lost 5 bases, and 17 bases lay between the germline ends. Germline-derived CDR1 and CDR2 are SGHVS and FNYEAQ. The CDR3 is 17 amino acids. CDR3 bases: TGTGCCAGCAGCTTAGCCGGTGGCCAACCTCCCCACAATGAGCAGTTCTTC. This translates into CASSLAGGQPPHNEQFF.